This TCR beta chain was retrieved from a study of CD8+ T cells in alopecia areata. Extracted RNA was reverse transcribed, and the resulting cDNA served as sequencing template. TCRdb keeps only in-frame clones here, not all; method: immunoSEQ multiplex PCR. The sample contains roughly 76,000 clones, over 25% of which appear only once. Indicated treatment: oral pan-JAK inhibitor, 5-10 mg twice daily. The sample holds many counts of this clone. This likely traces to a read error, being one base from a far larger clone. The sequence was collected from a human donor with alopecia areata. The sequencing here drew on CD8+ T cells sorted from blood, taken at week 4, from a patient treated with tofacitinib.

CDR3 protein: CASSLVPSGRGNEQYF. The DNA of the CDR3 is TGCGCCAGCAGCTTGGTTCCTAGCGGGAGGGGGAATGAGCAGTACTTC. J is TRBJ2-7 and V is TRBV5-1, with 12 bases aligning to TRBD2. Germline V gene lookup returns CDR1 SGHRS and CDR2 YFSETQ. J gave up 7 bases and V 0 bases, and 8 bases lay outside the gene matches. CDR3 size: 16 residues.